This T cell receptor beta chain originates from a study of T cells after posttransplantation cyclophosphamide. Findings of the study overall: Donor CD8+ memory clones often dominated recipient blood repertoires at later times. Blood and skin or GI T cell repertoires showed limited TRB overlap. After PTCy, TRB diversity resembled that of CNI/methotrexate controls.

Cells defined as naive were viable CD3+CD4+ or CD3+CD8+ and CCR7+CD45RA+CD45RO-CD95-CD27+CD28+. Points on this clone: Its antigen is as yet unknown.

Per germline, CDR1 MNHEY and CDR2 SVGAGI. This CDR3 region has 13 residues. V lost 8 bases, J lost 5 bases, and 15 bases lay in between. Some clones are missing from TCRdb's copy, which holds only in-frame ones; the method was immunoSEQ multiplex PCR. This table has about 16,000 clones, roughly 94% appearing once. The sample comprised naive CD4+ T cells sorted from blood. The gene calls are TRBV6-5 and TRBJ2-5, with D possibly being TRBD2 (6 bases). This receptor was identified in a woman in her forties or fifties in good health and a related stem cell transplant donor. The CDR3 protein is CASAWRADETQYF. In DNA form, the CDR3 reads TGTGCCAGCGCCTGGAGGGCGGACGAGACCCAGTACTTC.